What follows are 23 T cell receptor beta chains derived from one specimen sequenced in a study of blood T cell repertoires in COVID-19. TCRdb's copy holds only in-frame clones and misses some; the assay was immunoSEQ multiplex PCR. The sample records fewer than 400,000 clones, approximately 90% being singletons. The sample was PBMCs or T cells enriched from blood (not recorded which). These receptors all come from a woman in her thirties who had been exposed to COVID-19.

DNA of the CDR3: TGTGCCAGCAGCCTACAGGGGGCCGGGTATGGCTACACCTTC. It is translated as CASSLQGAGYGYTF. J is TRBJ1-2 and V is TRBV2; 9 bases are shared with TRBD1. Germline assignment: CDR1 SNHLY and CDR2 FYNNEI. The CDR3 consists of 14 residues. After removal of 6 bases from V and 5 bases from J, the junction contained 7 bases not matched to a gene. Looking up the rest from reference TRBV2 and TRBJ1-2 gives the full variable domain: EPEVTQTPSHQVTQMGQEVILRCVPISNHLYFYWYRQILGQKVEFLVSFYNNEISEKSEIFDDQFSVERPDGSNFTLKIRSTKLEDSAMYFCASSLQGAGYGYTFGSGTRLTVV.

This sequence joins TRBV18 and TRBJ2-7, with 9 nucleotides matching TRBD2. Germline V gene lookup returns CDR1 KGHSH and CDR2 LQKENI. V trimming: 0 bases; J trimming: 0 bases; junction bases outside the gene matches: 9. This CDR3 has 18 amino acids. CDR3 DNA sequence: TGTGCCAGCTCACCACCGGCGCTAGCGGGGTCAAGCTCCTACGAGCAGTACTTC. As protein: CASSPPALAGSSSYEQYF.

The count of this clone is one. The chain has TRBV10-3 and TRBJ1-2, with D unresolved. The CDR3 loop spans 12 amino acids. Germline assignment: CDR1 ENHRY and CDR2 SYGVKD. V dropped 10 bases and J dropped 8 bases, with 17 bases sitting between them. The CDR3 region is CATVGLARGYTF. In DNA form, the CDR3 reads TGTGCCACCGTTGGGCTGGCGCGCGGCTACACCTTC.

V usage is TRBV19 and J usage is TRBJ2-3; the D is unclear. CDR1 and CDR2 from the germline V gene are LNHDA and SQIVND (reference sequence). Trimming removed 4 bases from V and 5 bases from J, with 10 bases in between. The CDR3 is made up of 13 amino acids. The CDR3 DNA reads as TGTGCCAGTAGTAAGCCCTTTGGAGATACGCAGTATTTT. It translates to CASSKPFGDTQYF.

The J gene is TRBJ2-1, the V gene TRBV5-1; 9 bases line up with TRBD1. Per the germline V gene, CDR1 is SGHRS and CDR2 is YFSETQ. Losses at the gene ends were 1 base for V and 2 bases for J; bases not matched to a gene: 1. The CDR3 loop spans 15 amino acids. CDR3 sequence: CASSLTGGAYNEQFF. The CDR3 coding sequence is TGCGCCAGCAGCTTGACAGGGGGCGCCTACAATGAGCAGTTCTTC.

The chain employs TRBV7-6 and TRBJ2-3; no firm D call. This CDR3 spans 15 amino acids. Trimming pared 5 bases from V and 4 bases from J, leaving 16 bases between. Germline V gene sequence: CDR1 SGHVS, CDR2 FNYEAQ. The CDR3 DNA follows: TGTGCCAGCAGCCGACATACAGTACCCGCAGATACGCAGTATTTT. Translated: CASSRHTVPADTQYF.

This clone was seen a single time. The V gene is TRBV9, the J gene TRBJ2-3; TRBD2 might be the D (6 bases). The germline gives CDR1 SGDLS, CDR2 YYNGEE. V was shortened by 2 bases and J by 1 base, with 8 bases between the two germline ends. The CDR3 runs to 14 residues. CDR3 protein: CASSVIAGTDTQYF. The CDR3 DNA is TGTGCCAGCAGCGTTATAGCGGGCACAGATACGCAGTATTTT.

The J gene is TRBJ1-6, the V gene TRBV13, with 11 nucleotides matching TRBD1. CDR3 length equals 19 residues. After removal of 0 bases from V and 7 bases from J, the junction contained 11 bases not matched to a gene. Germline V gives CDR1 PRHDT, CDR2 FYEKMQ (reference sequence). Written as DNA, the CDR3 is TGTGCCAGCAGCTTAGGGAATTACTGGACAGGGGGCCGGAATTCACCCCTCCACTTT. Protein product: CASSLGNYWTGGRNSPLHF.

This chain connects TRBV11-2 to TRBJ2-2, with 7 bases that match TRBD2. The CDR3 length is 15 residues. Unmatched junction bases numbered 6, after V lost 1 base and J lost 7 bases. Germline V gene lookup returns CDR1 SGHAT and CDR2 FQNNGV. The CDR3 nucleotides are TGTGCCAGCAGCTTAGGGGGGAGGGACCGCGGGGAGCTGTTTTTT. It encodes CASSLGGRDRGELFF. Together with reference TRBV11-2 and TRBJ2-2, the CDR3 gives the full variable domain: EAGVAQSPRYKIIEKRQSVAFWCNPISGHATLYWYQQILGQGPKLLIQFQNNGVVDDSQLPKDRFSAERLKGVDSTLKIQPAKLEDSAVYLCASSLGGRDRGELFFGEGSRLTVL.

The chain combines TRBV5-1 with TRBJ2-3, with 8 bases fitting TRBD1. Looked up from germline, CDR1 is SGHRS and CDR2 is YFSETQ. V lost 1 base to trimming and J lost 4 bases; unmatched junction nucleotides: 5. The CDR3 contains 15 residues. The chain's CDR3 is CASSLSGQGSDTQYF. CDR3 nucleotide sequence: TGCGCCAGCAGCTTGTCCGGACAGGGTTCAGATACGCAGTATTTT.

The chain carries TRBV7-9 and TRBJ2-7; 7 bases map to TRBD1. This CDR3 has 16 amino acids. V gave up 0 bases and J gave up 4 bases; unmatched junction bases: 9. CDR1 and CDR2 from the germline V gene are SEHNR and FQNEAQ (reference sequence). In DNA form, the CDR3 reads TGTGCCAGCAGCTTAGCGCAGTGGGACAGACCTTACGAGCAGTACTTC. Residues: CASSLAQWDRPYEQYF.

The DNA for the CDR3 is TGTGCCAGCAGCTTAGTGCAGGGGCGAACTGGCTACACCTTC. Translation gives CASSLVQGRTGYTF. This rearrangement joins TRBV11-2 to TRBJ1-2; possibly TRBD1 for D (6 bases). CDR3 length equals 14 residues. Germline V lookup: CDR1 SGHAT, CDR2 FQNNGV. Trimming cost V 1 base and J 7 bases, with 13 bases left between them.

The V gene is TRBV25-1, the J gene TRBJ2-1; the D is unclear. Trimming shortened V by 2 bases and J by 4 bases, and 12 bases separated the two germline ends. CDR3 length: 15 residues. Germline V lookup: CDR1 MGHDK, CDR2 SYGVNS. CDR3 residues: CASSEITSLYNEQFF. CDR3 bases: TGTGCCAGCAGTGAAATAACTTCTCTTTACAATGAGCAGTTCTTC.

The V gene is TRBV10-3, the J gene TRBJ1-5; possibly TRBD1 for D (5 bases). This CDR3 is 13 amino acids long. CDR1 is ENHRY, CDR2 SYGVKD, per germline. V was pared by 4 bases and J by 7 bases, with 11 bases between. CDR3 sequence (DNA): TGTGCCATCAGTGGCGACAGTTCCCAGCCCCAGCATTTT. Protein: CAISGDSSQPQHF.

The rearrangement links TRBV6-2 or TRBV6-3 to TRBJ1-6; the D is unclear. Germline assignment: CDR1 MNHEY and CDR2 SVGEGT. There are 17 residues in the CDR3. The V and J ends lost 0 bases and 8 bases respectively, with 17 bases between them. As DNA, the CDR3 is TGTGCCAGCAGTTACTCGATCACTGGGAGGGCTCATTCACCCCTCCACTTT. It codes for CASSYSITGRAHSPLHF.

The chain is built from TRBV30 and TRBJ2-7; weak D call: TRBD2 (6 bases). Trimming removed 0 bases from V and 4 bases from J, with 7 bases in between. Germline CDR1 reads GTSNPN; CDR2 reads SVGIG (reference sequence). CDR3 size: 12 residues. The CDR3 DNA sequence: TGTGCCTGGAGTGTACGGGGGTACGAGCAGTACTTC. Amino acids: CAWSVRGYEQYF.

This clone is large by share. This sequence joins TRBV7-9 and TRBJ2-7, with TRBD1 identical over 9 bases. This CDR3 spans 15 amino acids. The germline V gene encodes CDR1 SEHNR and CDR2 FQNEAQ (reference sequence). The ends lost 0 bases at V and 6 bases at J; junction bases unmatched: 6. CDR3 nucleotide sequence: TGTGCCAGCAGCTTAGCGAAGACAGGGGGAGGCGAGCAGTACTTC. Residues: CASSLAKTGGGEQYF. The full variable domain, with the rest looked up from reference TRBV7-9 and TRBJ2-7, is DTGVSQNPRHKITKRGQNVTFRCDPISEHNRLYWYRQTLGQGPEFLTYFQNEAQLEKSRLLSDRFSAERPKGSFSTLEIQRTEQGDSAMYLCASSLAKTGGGEQYFGPGTRLTVT.

The V call is TRBV2, the J call TRBJ2-5; D gene unclear. CDR1 is SNHLY and CDR2 is FYNNEI in the germline V gene. This CDR3 is built from 14 residues. Trimming took 1 base from V and 0 from J, leaving 6 bases between them. The CDR3 sequence: CASSEVTNQETQYF. The CDR3 DNA reads as TGTGCCAGCAGTGAAGTAACTAACCAAGAGACCCAGTACTTC.

The chain recombines TRBV6-5 with TRBJ1-2; no firm D call. The V end lost 11 bases, the J end lost 7 bases, and 11 bases lay between the germline ends. The CDR3 is 10 residues long. The germline gives CDR1 MNHEY, CDR2 SVGAGI. CDR3 DNA: TGTGCCTCCCTACTTTCTGGCTACACCTTC. It yields the protein CASLLSGYTF.

The CDR3 region is CASGIAGGVGELFF. CDR3 nucleotides: TGCGCCAGCGGGATAGCGGGGGGAGTCGGGGAGCTGTTTTTT. The chain couples TRBV4-3 to TRBJ2-2, with TRBD2 matching 10 bases. CDR1 LGHNA and CDR2 YSLEER come from the germline V gene. The CDR3 totals 14 residues. V lost 8 bases, J lost 7 bases, and 7 bases stayed unmatched.

This clone was seen a few times. The V and J genes are TRBV4-1 and TRBJ2-2; no firm D call. Looked up from germline, CDR1 is MGHRA and CDR2 is YSYEKL. The CDR3 spans 12 residues. V shed 4 bases and J shed 3 bases, with 3 bases lying between them. The CDR3 sequence: CASSPYTGELFF. The CDR3 nucleotides are TGCGCCAGCAGCCCCTACACCGGGGAGCTGTTTTTT.

The chain carries TRBV27 and TRBJ2-7, with TRBD1 matching 8 bases. From germline, CDR1 is MNHEY and CDR2 SMNVEV (reference sequence). V shed 7 bases and J 5 bases; nucleotides not matched to a gene: 16. This CDR3 has 16 residues. The DNA of the CDR3 is TGTGCCAGCAAAAAAGGGGGGAAGGACAGGGCCCACGAGCAGTACTTC. Translation gives CASKKGGKDRAHEQYF.

V is TRBV27 and J is TRBJ1-5; D is possibly TRBD1 (6 bases). V lost 4 bases to trimming and J lost 3 bases, with 19 bases between them. This CDR3 is 17 amino acids long. Germline assignment: CDR1 MNHEY and CDR2 SMNVEV (reference sequence). For the CDR3, the DNA is TGTGCCAGCAGTTCCCCGGGGGGCGGTGGCGTCAATCAGCCCCAGCATTTT. Its translation: CASSSPGGGGVNQPQHF.